This TCR beta chain was identified during a study of cytomegalovirus exposure and HLA in healthy donors (TCRdb year 2017). The study in broad terms: According to an earlier analysis of several hundred of the donors, about 179 million T cells yielded 100 million or so unique TCR beta sequences and more than 250 Gb of sequence data. HLA typing included class I and class II loci at four-digit resolution. In an earlier analysis of roughly 540 of the donors, high-throughput TCR beta sequencing was used to judge whether each TCR beta V gene segment behaved as functional or pseudogenic. In addition to the first cohort of approximately 670 subjects, a separate validation cohort of about 120 different subjects was used. An early release covering roughly 600 HLA-typed donors comprised about 300 gigabases of sequencing data and around 85 million unique TCR sequences. The study combined high-throughput TCR immunosequencing, statistical association of individual TCRs with disease status, and machine learning to predict cytomegalovirus infection status. On average, 235,054 unique TCR beta nucleotide sequences were sequenced per donor among roughly 430 genotyped donors of the cohort, with around 19% of those sequences being non-productive. The number of typed donors differed by locus: about 620-630 for A, B, C, DRB1 and DQB1; 522 for DQA1; about 600 for DPA1; and some 430 for DPB1. Every discovery cohort repertoire had been produced on one sequencing platform. Donor age, sex, ethnicity and CMV serostatus were compiled alongside the repertoire data. The later analysis used no new phenotypic data to find candidate immune exposures, relying instead on TCR beta sequences and their occurrence across donors. A later analysis re-analyzed previously published TCR beta repertoires from roughly 630 donors and added high-resolution HLA genotyping to study TCR occurrence patterns. Of the approximately 400 genotyped donors, 65% to 90% were placed in the genetic ancestry cluster associated with self-reported Caucasian donors. The study used immunosequencing to profile the T cell repertoires of approximately 650 subjects and linked those repertoires to cytomegalovirus serostatus. The study aimed to test whether signatures of past pathogen exposure could be identified by cataloging public T cell receptors. A handful of DR-DQ haplotypes were handled as single units for association and clustering because linkage in the cohort was strong. A later genetic analysis used genome-wide SNP genotypes for about 60% of the 666 donors, treating that subset as a discovery cohort.

The method was the immunoSEQ multiplex PCR assay. For the multiplex PCR, a mixture combining 60 forward primers for TCR Vbeta segments and 13 reverse primers for TCR Jbeta segments was used. The CDR3 region of rearranged TCR beta genes was amplified from genomic DNA by a multiplex PCR assay. The Illumina HiSeq System was used to sequence the amplified TCR beta libraries as 87-base-pair reads. The authors' pipeline ran thus. A later analysis counted about 82 million unique TCR beta chains across the roughly 700 repertoires, and some 12 million of these chains were shared by at least two donors. Raw reads were error-corrected and collapsed into unique sequences with a nearest-neighbor algorithm that merged closely related sequences to remove PCR and sequencing errors. Alignment of CDR3 sequences to IMGT reference sequences was used to assign V, D and J gene segments. For a sequence to be retained, at least a six-nucleotide match to both a V gene segment and a J gene segment was required. A rearrangement was called productive if the CDR3 had no stop codons and remained in frame with V and J, and every other rearrangement was called non-productive. CDR3 was defined by IMGT convention, running from the second conserved V-encoded cysteine to the conserved J-encoded phenylalanine. The earlier analysis of a few hundred of the donors excluded any sequence lacking an unambiguous match to a single V gene segment. An earlier analysis of 550 to 650 of the donors classified V segments as functional when productive rearrangements were above 56.7% and as segregating when the standard deviation between donors was above 5%. A statistical classification framework was developed to diagnose cytomegalovirus status using the catalog of TCR beta chain sequences. A later analysis assigned V and J genes by comparing TCR nucleotide sequences with IMGT/GENE-DB human TR gene sequences. Using the TCRdist pipeline, a later analysis assigned CDR3 sequences along with most-parsimonious VDJ recombination scenarios. In a later analysis, every TCR beta chain was defined by the combination of its CDR3 amino acid sequence and its V-gene family, and reads without a unique V-gene family were dropped. In a later analysis, nearly 600 highly shared, low-generation-probability nucleotide sequences were removed to address suspected cross-contamination and a sequencing artifact. For each public chain, a later analysis derived a clonal expansion index from normalized ranks of inferred template counts within each repertoire. A later analysis computed generation probabilities with a VDJ recombination model fitted to out-of-frame rearrangements, and checked the results against IGoR. In a later analysis, hypergeometric tests were used to score TCR-TCR, TCR-HLA and TCR-CMV co-occurrence, with a repertoire-size bias correction applied to TCR pairs. To estimate false discovery rates, a later analysis permuted the HLA or CMV assignments 20 times. In a later analysis, co-occurring TCRs were grouped using DBSCAN, and TCRdist sequence similarity was added for clustering within HLA-allele-positive subsets. Repertoires with fewer than 30,000 or more than 120,000 public chains, plus five repertoires with anomalous nucleotide sharing, were excluded from co-occurrence clustering. TCRdb provides this immuneACCESS table in a form limited to in-frame rearrangements. Some clones are lacking; in checked studies, under half of them reflect an unresolved V gene, and why the rest are absent is not known. D and trimming were read from the DNA, whereas the V and J calls and clone size are those reported in that table. The sample yields approximately 90,000 clones; around three quarters were counted once. The biggest ten clones account for roughly 15% of the sample.

Worth noting for this clone: The clone's antigen remains unknown. Qualities for individual bases were not recorded, and no much larger clone is one base off.

In total, roughly 670 healthy bone marrow donors made up the cohort. All cohort members were sampled while nominally healthy, although unrecorded immune exposures were likely present. The donor was CMV seropositive and was included in the group of almost 300 seropositive cohort members. Every donor gave a peripheral blood sample, and the peripheral blood mononuclear cells from that sample were used for TCR beta sequencing. Genomic DNA extraction from the blood cell samples was performed with the Qiagen DNeasy Blood Extraction Kit. What the study reported, not specific to this receptor: A total of 164 TCR beta chains were listed by the study as associated with cytomegalovirus. In both the original and validation cohorts, the classifier was reported to diagnose cytomegalovirus status with high specificity and sensitivity. In a later genetic analysis, a missense DCLRE1C variant was associated with V-gene and J-gene trimming of TCR beta chains, and the association was replicated in an independent cohort. In a later analysis, most CMV-associated TCR beta chains were found to appear HLA-restricted, with HLA associations seemingly driven largely by CMV exposure. A few of the identified cytomegalovirus-associated TCR beta chains were confirmed in vitro to be specific for cytomegalovirus antigens. Immune exposure information for the cohort was limited to CMV serostatus. Correlated functional status among segregating V segments might be attributable to linkage disequilibrium, but an unknown experimental factor could not be ruled out. HLA typing was unavailable for some donors at each locus, so association tests used only the typed subset. Because counts were too low, about 15 rarely observed V segments, including chromosome 9 orphons, were left out of the earlier analysis of roughly 600 of the donors. Only TCR beta chains were sequenced in this cohort, and the absence of alpha or paired-chain data limited detectable features. When HLA alleles, especially DR and DQ, strongly co-occurred, attributing TCR associations to individual alleles was difficult. A later analysis found that HLA-associated TCR beta chains were more clonally expanded and had lower generation probabilities than equally common non-associated chains. In an earlier analysis of some 550 of the donors, most TCR beta V segments were observed in productive rearrangements about 87% or about 30% of the time, broadly matching IMGT annotations. The authors suggested that the approach could potentially be generalized to other disease states and immunological phenotypes. A later analysis reported that several top co-occurrence clusters appeared linked to parvovirus B19, influenza, CMV and Epstein-Barr virus. A cluster of highly shared sequence variants was judged likely to represent a technical artifact of the sequencing pipeline. Most TCR sequences were observed very rarely across donors, whereas some public TCRs were present in many individuals. Presence/absence analyses assumed roughly uniform sequencing depth across donors, an assumption that may not hold. According to a later analysis, TCR association rates differed among HLA loci, with DRB1 alleles showing the most associated TCRs and HLA-C alleles showing the fewest. A further reported finding was that TCR beta sequences accurately predicted the HLA-A and HLA-B alleles for most subjects in the first cohort. Specific HLA alleles were associated with about 17,000 TCR beta sequences at a false discovery rate of 0.05 in a later analysis. Some IMGT-functional V segments, including TRBV6-2 and TRBV6-3, could not be told apart with the 87-base-pair reads, so those segments were excluded. Compared with the roughly 600-donor mean, donors in an Asian-associated ancestry cluster had fewer N-insertions in productive TCRs, according to a later genetic analysis.

Reading the germline V gene gives CDR1 MNHEY and CDR2 SVGAGI. Trimming removed 3 bases from V and 7 bases from J; the gene matches leave 14 bases unexplained. The CDR3 measures 16 amino acids from cysteine to phenylalanine. The DNA shown is the 48-base CDR3, in frame from base 1. The sequence came from a woman between 50 and 59 years old in good health and CMV-seropositive. The sample taken for sequencing was PBMCs. The chain joins TRBV6-5 to TRBJ2-7, with 8 bases matching TRBD2. The CDR3 here reads CASSYELRTSIGEQYF. The sequenced DNA is TGTGCCAGCAGTTATGAATTAAGGACTAGCATAGGTGAGCAGTACTTC.